This T cell receptor beta chain was recorded in a study of blood T cells in healthy people across ages. Findings of the study overall: The unknown donor CMV status may have confounded expanded clonotype changes.

Germline loops: CDR1 SGHVS, CDR2 FQNEAQ. Trimming cost V 5 bases and J 4 bases; bases outside gene matches: 15. The CDR3 sequence is 17 residues long. Through a sample-barcoded 5' primer and a J-beta primer mix, a second PCR was run for 7 to 11 cycles. Researchers report that a template-switch adaptor with 12 random nucleotides tagged each cDNA molecule. A single record per CDR3 protein comes from TCRdb applying MiXCR to the 5' RACE reads. The sample records approximately 1,100,000 distinct CDR3 sequences, 45% being singletons. Remarks on this clonotype: Antigen: not known.

Material: blood. The rearrangement joins TRBV7-8 to TRBJ2-7, with TRBD1 identical over 9 bases. This clonotype was sampled from a woman aged 55 to 70 in good health. Here the CDR3 reads CASSPRGAGTGIYEQYF. CDR3 nucleotide sequence: TGTGCCAGCAGCCCACGGGGAGCCGGGACAGGGATTTACGAGCAGTACTTC.